The present T cell receptor (beta chain) was sequenced within a study of spatial heterogeneity in lung cancer (dated by TCRdb to the late 2010s). Some background on the complete study: Beta-chain transcripts were consistently detected in greater numbers than alpha-chain transcripts, which likely reflects a higher abundance of beta-chain transcripts. In non-small cell lung cancer, the study made a quantitative comparison of TCR alpha and beta repertoires among multiple tumor regions, matched nontumor lung and blood. Nonsynonymous mutation counts, determined by whole-exome sequencing of tumor tissue, were related to TCR repertoire features. Both alpha and beta chains were TCR-sequenced in samples taken at surgery, namely 220 tumor regions, around 61 matched nontumor lung samples and just over 55 PBMC samples. In the raw uncorrected reads, each unique combination of TCR and UMI appeared on average more than ten times. A strong correlation was found between TCR transcript counts in tumor regions and a T cell transcriptional module score from matched bulk RNA-seq. The paper as a whole reports these results and caveats: The number of expanded intratumoral alpha and beta TCRs correlated with the tumor nonsynonymous mutation count. TCR-seq coverage of tumor T cells was estimated to be only about 7% for alpha chains and more than 11% for beta chains. Counts of ubiquitous and regional expanded TCRs were found to correlate with counts of ubiquitous and regional nonsynonymous mutations, respectively. Additional single-cell paired TCR alpha and beta sequencing was considered necessary to confirm, at a functional level, the hypothesis that regional TCRs recognize regional mutations.

The germline ends are 6 bases apart after V is trimmed by 1 base and J by 2 bases. The germline V gene gives CDR1 as SGHRS and CDR2 as YFSETQ. The CDR3, from cysteine to phenylalanine, totals 13 residues. The retained sequence is limited to the CDR3, 39 bases, with the frame set at the first base. As regards this clonotype: The antigen it recognizes is unknown. Base-call qualities are not available, and no considerably larger clone is one nucleotide away.

The time point tag for this specimen amounts to: sample taken at primary tumor resection. Donors were around 69 patients with early-stage, untreated non-small cell lung cancer from the lung TRACERx cohort. TCR sequencing used whole RNA extracted from tumor and nontumor lung tissue, or from cryopreserved PBMC samples, without cell sorting. A patient was chosen for TCR sequencing only when enough RNA was available from at least two tumor regions. Tumor and adjacent nontumor lung specimens were reviewed by a lung pathologist before selection. The method behind the library was 5' RACE. Sequencer: NextSeq 500. To allow correction of PCR and sequencing errors, the TCR library protocol tagged every TCR cDNA molecule with a unique molecular identifier. The authors' analysis ran thus. TCR identification, UMI-based error correction and CDR3 extraction were all carried out with Decombinator tools. TCRs above a frequency of 2 per 1,000, corresponding to the top 1% of the tumor frequency distribution, were defined as expanded. Expanded tumor TCRs were classed as regional if statistically deemed absent (corrected P<0.05) from at least one tumor region, otherwise ubiquitous. Renyi diversity was computed with the R vegan package after each repertoire had been subsampled 100 times to 5,000 TCRs. CDR3 similarity networks were built from amino acid triplet string-kernel similarity, with CDR3s being connected when pairwise similarity was above 0.82. TCRdb reprocessing: public reads trimmed at Q25 with fastp, clones called with MiXCR, in-frame beta chains kept. CDR3 protein duplicates are merged, each entry listing the most common genes and DNA. TCRdb assigned the V and J calls; the authors' analysis was not used. This sample comprises 6,900 or so distinct CDR3 sequences, around 12% of them detected only once. The biggest ten clones account for approximately 23% of the sample.

The sequence derives from a male donor with early-stage non-small cell lung cancer. The chain uses TRBV5-1 and TRBJ1-1, with the D gene not clear enough to name. Source: lung tumor tissue, taken at surgery. The DNA sequence is as follows: TGCGCCAGCAGCTTGTGGTTAAACACTGAAGCTTTCTTT. Its protein product is CASSLWLNTEAFF.